This TCR beta chain was profiled in a study of shared clonotypes between healthy human individuals. Produced via immunoSEQ multiplex PCR; TCRdb's table is partial and in-frame only. This sample has 950,000 to 1,100,000 clones, with about 75% found just once. General study findings and limits: At large depth, rarefaction still showed sorted-subset sequencing to be incomplete.

Comments on this clone: Its specificity is unknown.

V was clipped by 7 bases and J by 3 bases; unmatched bases: 8. This CDR3 region has 15 residues. Looked up from germline, CDR1 is SGHRS and CDR2 is YFSETQ. The chain uses TRBV5-1 and TRBJ2-2, with 8 bases lining up with TRBD1. The TCR originated in a man aged 18 to 30 in good health. The specimen was memory CD4+ T cells sorted from blood. Subset specified: CD45RA-negative fraction. CDR3 in DNA: TGCGCCAGCGGGAGTGGGACAGGCCACACCGGGGAGCTGTTTTTT. Protein sequence: CASGSGTGHTGELFF. The complete variable domain, with remaining parts taken from reference TRBV5-1 and TRBJ2-2, reads KAGVTQTPRYLIKTRGQQVTLSCSPISGHRSVSWYQQTPGQGLQFLFEYFSETQRNKGNFPGRFSGRQFSNSRSEMNVSTLELGDSALYLCASGSGTGHTGELFFGEGSRLTVL.